This TCR beta chain stems from a study of blood T cell repertoires in COVID-19. Study at large: Sample material is recorded as cDNA or gDNA derived from T cells, B-cell-depleted T cells, or PBMCs.

Libraries were prepared by immunoSEQ multiplex PCR; TCRdb keeps only in-frame clonotypes and omits some of them. The sample records about 210,000 clones, 80% to 85% being singletons. The CDR3 is 18 amino acids. Trimming took 7 bases from V and 2 from J; bases not matched to a gene: 18. The germline V gene encodes CDR1 SNHLY and CDR2 FYNNEI. V gene TRBV2 combines with J gene TRBJ2-7; 9 bases match TRBD2. The sample was PBMCs or T cells enriched from blood (not recorded which). The source of this sequence is a woman aged 45-65 years with acute COVID-19. CDR3 in amino acids: CASKNFFYSGSQTYEQYF. The CDR3 coding sequence is TGTGCCAGCAAGAACTTCTTTTATAGCGGGAGTCAGACCTACGAGCAGTACTTC. The variable domain in full, completed from reference TRBV2 and TRBJ2-7, reads EPEVTQTPSHQVTQMGQEVILRCVPISNHLYFYWYRQILGQKVEFLVSFYNNEISEKSEIFDDQFSVERPDGSNFTLKIRSTKLEDSAMYFCASKNFFYSGSQTYEQYFGPGTRLTVT.